This T cell receptor (beta chain) was recorded in a study of CD8+CD57+ T cells in acquired aplastic anemia. Template material for TCR beta VDJ and CDR3 profiling consisted of genomic DNA. One entry per CDR3 protein results from TCRdb running MiXCR on the reads. Counted here are more than 150,000 distinct CDR3 sequences, 46% occurring once; the ten biggest clones make up under 3.5%. Details on this clonotype: A much bigger clone sits one base away, suggesting this may be a read error. The conserved phenylalanine or tryptophan normally closing the CDR3 is absent here, so this likely arose from a read error.

Trimming took 0 bases from V and 2 from J; bases not matched to a gene: 3. The germline CDR1 and CDR2 sequences are SGHKS and YYEKEE (reference sequence). The CDR3 has 16 amino acids. The TCR sequence derives from a human donor in good health. V and J are TRBV5-5 and TRBJ2-5; 11 bases fit TRBD2. The specimen sequenced was sorted CD4+, CD8+, or CD8+CD57+ T cells (not recorded which) from PBMCs. The CDR3 spells CASSLVGTSGQETQYS. Here the CDR3 DNA reads TGTGCCAGCAGCTTGGTCGGGACTAGCGGACAAGAGACCCAGTACTCC.